These 9 T cell receptor beta chains share one sample of origin, sequenced in a study of a mutant IDH1 vaccine in newly diagnosed glioma (dated by TCRdb to the early 2020s). According to the study, the label for this sample's time point signals: baseline, week 1 (first vaccination visit). This specimen's treatment or condition label, interpreted: pre-vaccination baseline after standard-of-care therapy. The method behind the library was the immunoSEQ multiplex PCR assay. The immuneACCESS repertoire file appears here via TCRdb, limited to in-frame rearrangements. These files lack a portion of the clones; in checked studies, under half of the deficit traces to unresolved V genes, and the cause of the others is not known. For this sample there are around 67,000 clones; 65% to 85% appear just once. The ten largest clones represent approximately 4.3% of the sample. This specimen was peripheral blood mononuclear cells (PBMCs), taken from a glioma patient treated with radiotherapy, temozolomide or both. Every receptor here comes from a woman aged 18-29 years with glioma. Some clones in this sample may be carry-over from other donors' samples.

The chain uses TRBV5-1 and TRBJ1-4, with TRBD1 as a possible D gene (5 bases). The V and J ends lost 4 bases and 4 bases respectively, with 11 bases between them. CDR1 is SGHRS and CDR2 is YFSETQ in the germline V gene. This CDR3 is 14 amino acids long. The CDR3 is CASSLGGGNEKLFF. The CDR3 bases are TGCGCCAGCAGCCTCGGTGGGGGTAATGAAAAACTGTTTTTT.

The chain couples TRBV19 to TRBJ1-1; unclear D gene. Germline CDR1 LNHDA, CDR2 SQIVND (reference sequence). The CDR3 loop spans 14 amino acids. With 3 bases removed from V and 1 base from J, the gap between germline ends came to 9 bases. The CDR3 bases are TGTGCCAGTAGTATTGGGCAGGCGAACACTGAAGCTTTCTTT. Its protein product is CASSIGQANTEAFF.

The V and J genes are TRBV11-3 and TRBJ1-1, with 7 bases fitting TRBD1. This CDR3 is 12 amino acids long. With V trimmed by 5 bases and J by 8 bases, 5 bases remained unmatched. Germline CDR1 is SGHNT and CDR2 is YENEEA. The CDR3 spells CASSLDRVEAFF. The CDR3 region has the DNA TGTGCCAGCAGCCTCGACAGGGTCGAAGCTTTCTTT.

V and J are TRBV6-5 and TRBJ2-2; maybe TRBD1 (5 bases). The CDR3 runs to 14 residues. Germline V lookup: CDR1 MNHEY, CDR2 SVGAGI. Trimming stripped 0 bases from V and 4 bases from J, with 6 bases between. The CDR3 DNA is TGTGCCAGCAGTTACTCACAGGTCACCGGGGAGCTGTTTTTT. Protein: CASSYSQVTGELFF.

To note about this clone: Within the sample, other DNA sequences also encode this same CDR3. The chain links TRBV7-9 to TRBJ1-5; D remains ambiguous. The V gene lost 1 base and the J gene lost 6 bases, with 7 bases spanning the gap. Germline lookup yields CDR1 SEHNR and CDR2 FQNEAQ (reference sequence). CDR3 length: 13 residues. CDR3 loop: CASSLEGGQPQHF. CDR3 coding DNA: TGTGCCAGCAGCTTAGAGGGAGGTCAGCCCCAGCATTTT.

In its sample, this clone was seen once. The chain carries TRBV18 and TRBJ1-5, with 11 bases identical to TRBD1. Per germline, CDR1 KGHSH and CDR2 LQKENI. The length of the CDR3 is 17 residues. Losses at the gene ends were 3 bases for V and 1 base for J; bases not matched to a gene: 5. The chain's CDR3 is CASSPGQGARSNQPQHF. Written as DNA, the CDR3 is TGTGCCAGCTCACCTGGACAGGGGGCGCGAAGCAATCAGCCCCAGCATTTT.

This chain uses TRBV30 with TRBJ1-2; 11 nucleotides align to TRBD1. This CDR3 contains 20 residues. Germline V gene sequence: CDR1 GTSNPN, CDR2 SVGIG (reference sequence). V gave up 3 bases and J gave up 6 bases; unmatched junction bases: 24. In nucleotides, the CDR3 is TGTGCCTGGAGAACCCTTACTTTTCCGGGACAGGGGGGCGTTTTTGATGGCTACACCTTC. It translates to CAWRTLTFPGQGGVFDGYTF.

A word on this clone: Germline is not matched at one junction end, which may reflect a read error. CDR3 sequence: CASSLDGFVDF. In nucleotides, the CDR3 is TGTGCCAGCAGCTTGGATGGGTTTGTGGACTTC. The J gene is TRBJ2-7, the V gene TRBV5-5; D unclear. Per germline, CDR1 SGHKS and CDR2 YYEKEE (reference sequence). There are 11 residues in the CDR3.

V gene TRBV20-1 combines with J gene TRBJ2-5; 7 positions agree with TRBD1. V was clipped by 6 bases and J by 6 bases; unmatched bases: 4. This CDR3 region has 11 residues. The germline V gene encodes CDR1 DFQATT and CDR2 SNEGSKA (reference sequence). DNA of the CDR3: TGCAGTGCCCGGACAGGAAAGACCCAGTACTTC. Translated, it gives CSARTGKTQYF.